What follows are 20 T cell receptor beta chains derived from one specimen sequenced in a study of prognosis after radiotherapy for stage I lung cancer. By two-round multiplex PCR, the TCR beta CDR3 was amplified from genomic DNA. Primers targeting each individual TRBV and TRBJ gene were applied in first-round PCR. TCRdb re-analysed the multiplex PCR reads in MiXCR, keeping a single row per CDR3 protein. The repertoire holds approximately 35,000 distinct CDR3 sequences, with less than 40% as singletons. The sample was PBMCs, taken before or after stereotactic body radiation therapy (not recorded which). The receptor set was obtained from a donor over 45 with non-small cell lung cancer.

This clonotype was recorded many times. The chain is built from TRBV20-1 and TRBJ1-5; no firm D call. CDR1 and CDR2 (germline): DFQATT, SNEGSKA (reference sequence). Trimming shortened V by 6 bases and J by 3 bases, and 9 bases separated the two germline ends. CDR3 size: 12 residues. The CDR3 DNA is TGCAGTGCGGGATCAGCCAATCAGCCCCAGCATTTT. Protein product: CSAGSANQPQHF.

This clonotype was detected many times. The chain carries TRBV11-3 and TRBJ2-1; D not resolved. V lost 2 bases to trimming and J lost 6 bases, with 14 bases between them. The CDR3 runs 15 residues. Germline V gene lookup returns CDR1 SGHNT and CDR2 YENEEA. CDR3 nucleotide sequence: TGTGCCAGCAGCTTACGCGCGGTCTTGGGCAATGAGCAGTTCTTC. Protein product: CASSLRAVLGNEQFF.

This clonotype was recorded at least ten times. The rearrangement links TRBV6-1 to TRBJ1-5; 7 bases fit TRBD1. Trimming at V came to 0 bases and at J to 5 bases, leaving 4 bases not matched to a gene. This CDR3 has 15 residues. CDR1 and CDR2 (germline): MNHNS, SASEGT. This chain's CDR3 is CASSEATGLYQPQHF. DNA for the CDR3: TGTGCCAGCAGTGAAGCGACAGGGTTGTATCAGCCCCAGCATTTT.

This clonotype was seen repeatedly, ten times or more. The chain uses TRBV20-1 and TRBJ2-3; tentatively, D is TRBD2 (5 bases). Deletions cut 0 bases from V and 6 bases from J, with 16 bases between. The germline V gene encodes CDR1 DFQATT and CDR2 SNEGSKA (reference sequence). This CDR3 contains 15 residues. For the CDR3, the DNA is TGCAGTGCTAGAGATTCCGGGGTGTTCGGGGATACGCAGTATTTT. Amino acids: CSARDSGVFGDTQYF.

The gene calls are TRBV28 and TRBJ2-1, with D perhaps matching TRBD1 (5 bases). Trimming took off 9 bases at V and 5 bases at J, with 17 bases between the two ends. Germline V gene lookup returns CDR1 MDHEN and CDR2 SYDVKM. The CDR3 loop spans 14 amino acids. This CDR3 reads CASGAVGRHNEQFF. The DNA of the CDR3 is TGTGCCAGTGGGGCTGTGGGCCGGCACAATGAGCAGTTCTTC.

This clonotype was seen ten or more times. This sequence joins TRBV27 and TRBJ2-3; no clear D. Germline CDR1 MNHEY, CDR2 SMNVEV (reference sequence). Trimming left V 2 bases short and J 1 base short, with 16 bases between. The CDR3 sequence is 17 residues long. Here the CDR3 reads CASSLIYVGSRTDTQYF. The CDR3, as DNA: TGTGCCAGCAGTTTAATATATGTTGGGTCTCGCACAGATACGCAGTATTTT.

This clonotype was picked up a small number of times. A single base separates this from a much larger clone, so it may be a read error. The chain is built from TRBV29-1 and TRBJ2-3; perhaps D is TRBD1 or TRBD2 (7 bases each). Looked up from germline, CDR1 is SQVTM and CDR2 is ANQGSEA. Trimming removed 8 bases at V and 3 bases at J, with 15 bases between. There are 13 residues in the CDR3. The CDR3 is CSSRQGGTDTQYF. The DNA for the CDR3 is TGCAGCTCCCGACAGGGAGGGACAGATACGCAGTATTTT.

At least ten counts were recorded for this clonotype. The chain has TRBV20-1 and TRBJ2-2; D not resolved. The ends were cut back, 6 bases at V and 5 bases at J, with 4 bases in the middle. Germline V gene lookup returns CDR1 DFQATT and CDR2 SNEGSKA (reference sequence). This CDR3 region has 10 residues. Written as DNA, the CDR3 is TGCAGTGCCGTAACCGGGGAGCTGTTTTTT. Its translation: CSAVTGELFF.

This clonotype was observed many times. The CDR3 coding sequence is TGTGCCAGCAGCTTTGGGGGGTGGTATTCACCCCTCCACTTT. It is translated as CASSFGGWYSPLHF. The chain links TRBV5-8 to TRBJ1-6, with D maybe TRBD1 (5 bases). This CDR3 is built from 14 residues. Germline V CDR1 and CDR2: SGHTS, YDEGEE. V dropped 2 bases and J dropped 8 bases, with 11 bases sitting between them. Looking up the rest from reference TRBV5-8 and TRBJ1-6 gives the full variable domain: EAGVTQSPTHLIKTRGQQATLRCSPISGHTSVYWYQQALGLGLQFLLWYDEGEERNRGNFPPRFSGRQFPNYSSELNVNALELEDSALYLCASSFGGWYSPLHFGNGTRLTVT.

This clonotype was picked up many times. The chain has TRBV29-1 and TRBJ2-3, with 10 bases lining up with TRBD1. J was trimmed by 2 bases and V by 5 bases; bases with no gene match: 4. Germline loops: CDR1 SQVTM, CDR2 ANQGSEA. The CDR3 contains 14 residues. CDR3 amino acids: CSVFDRGLTDTQYF. The CDR3 nucleotides are TGCAGCGTTTTCGACAGGGGGCTCACAGATACGCAGTATTTT.

There are many counts of this clonotype. The chain recombines TRBV24-1 with TRBJ1-2; 7 bases are shared with TRBD1. The CDR3 is made up of 13 amino acids. Trimming cost V 9 bases and J 7 bases; bases outside gene matches: 10. The V gene's germline CDR1 is KGHDR and CDR2 SFDVKD. Written as DNA, the CDR3 is TGTGCCACCTGTTTTTGGAGGGGGCCTGGCTACACCTTC. It encodes CATCFWRGPGYTF.

V gene TRBV12-3 or TRBV12-4 combines with J gene TRBJ2-7, with D tentatively TRBD1 or TRBD2 (5 bases each). CDR3 length: 12 residues. V lost 8 bases and J 2 bases, leaving 10 bases between the germline ends. CDR3 sequence: CASGDQTYEQYF. The DNA for the CDR3 is TGTGCCAGCGGGGACCAAACCTACGAGCAGTACTTC.

This clonotype has only a few counts. The junction shows a germline mismatch at one end, possibly a read error. The chain links TRBV4-2 to TRBJ2-7, with D unresolved. The CDR3 covers 16 residues. Germline assignment: CDR1 LGHNA and CDR2 YNFKEQ. The CDR3 bases are TGTGCCAGCAGCCCAAAAGGGAAGGGCTCTGCCTACGGGCAGTACTTC. Translated: CASSPKGKGSAYGQYF.

In its sample, this clonotype was seen many times. The V and J genes are TRBV29-1 and TRBJ2-3, with 9 bases matching TRBD2. In germline, CDR1 is SQVTM, CDR2 ANQGSEA. This CDR3 spans 15 amino acids. V lost 2 bases, J lost 3 bases, and 6 bases stayed unmatched. In DNA, the CDR3 is TGCAGCGTTGAATCAACTGCGGGAGGGACAGATACGCAGTATTTT. Amino acid sequence: CSVESTAGGTDTQYF.

There are many counts of this clonotype. This chain joins TRBV10-2 and TRBJ2-3; a weak D match, TRBD2 (7 bases). The germline CDR1 and CDR2 sequences are WSHSY and SAAADI. With 2 bases removed from V and 3 bases from J, the gap between germline ends came to 12 bases. The CDR3 runs 15 residues. CDR3 nucleotide sequence: TGCGCCAGCAGTGAGGTTGGGGGGGCAACAGATACGCAGTATTTT. It encodes CASSEVGGATDTQYF.

This clonotype was seen at least ten times. The chain links TRBV6-1 to TRBJ1-1, with D maybe TRBD1 (5 bases). CDR1 and CDR2 from the germline V gene are MNHNS and SASEGT. V dropped 0 bases and J dropped 3 bases, with 11 bases sitting between them. The CDR3 has 15 residues. The CDR3 DNA reads as TGTGCCAGCAGTGAAGCGGCGGGGGGGTACACTGAAGCTTTCTTT. This encodes CASSEAAGGYTEAFF.

This clonotype has ten or more counts. CDR3 loop: CASSRTHRERQSYNEQFF. CDR3 bases: TGTGCCAGCAGCCGAACGCACCGGGAACGCCAATCCTACAATGAGCAGTTCTTC. The chain links TRBV7-9 to TRBJ2-1, with a weak D call TRBD2 (5 bases). The CDR3 totals 18 residues. Germline V lookup: CDR1 SEHNR, CDR2 FQNEAQ (reference sequence). V was trimmed by 5 bases and J by 1 base, leaving 21 bases between them.

This clonotype was seen more than once but under ten times. V gene TRBV6-2 or TRBV6-3 combines with J gene TRBJ2-7; 9 nucleotides agree with TRBD1. After removal of 6 bases from V and 2 bases from J, the junction contained 8 bases not matched to a gene. The CDR3 contains 15 residues. Germline CDR1 reads MNHEY; CDR2 reads SVGEGT. CDR3 loop: CASSPGQGFTYEQYF. CDR3 in DNA: TGTGCCAGCAGCCCGGGACAGGGCTTCACCTACGAGCAGTACTTC.

This clonotype was counted many times. This chain joins TRBV5-1 and TRBJ1-2; D perhaps matches TRBD1 (6 bases). Trimming removed 0 bases from V and 7 bases from J, with 13 bases in between. The CDR3 covers 14 residues. Germline V lookup: CDR1 SGHRS, CDR2 YFSETQ. The CDR3 DNA follows: TGCGCCAGCAGCTTGGCCTCGGGGGGCCGTGGCTACACCTTC. This encodes CASSLASGGRGYTF.

In its sample, this clonotype was seen many times. V and J are TRBV11-3 and TRBJ1-4, with 8 bases identical to TRBD1. Germline V gene sequence: CDR1 SGHNT, CDR2 YENEEA. This CDR3 is 12 amino acids long. V lost 5 bases and J lost 14; bases outside the gene matches: 7. The CDR3 sequence: CASSEDRASLFF. Here the CDR3 DNA reads TGTGCCAGCAGCGAGGACAGGGCATCTCTGTTTTTT.